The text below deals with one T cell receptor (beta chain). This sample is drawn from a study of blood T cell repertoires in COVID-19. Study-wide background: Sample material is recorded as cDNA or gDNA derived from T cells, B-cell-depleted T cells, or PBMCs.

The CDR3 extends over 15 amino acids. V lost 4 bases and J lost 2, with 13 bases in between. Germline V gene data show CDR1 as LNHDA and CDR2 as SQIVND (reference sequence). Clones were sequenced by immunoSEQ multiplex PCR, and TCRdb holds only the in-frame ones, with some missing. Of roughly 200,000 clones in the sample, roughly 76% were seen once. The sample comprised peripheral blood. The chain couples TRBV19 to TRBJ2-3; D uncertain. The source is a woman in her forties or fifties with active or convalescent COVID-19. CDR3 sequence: CASSRGAQPTDTQYF. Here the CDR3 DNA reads TGTGCCAGTAGTAGAGGAGCTCAACCCACAGATACGCAGTATTTT.